The T cell receptor beta chain described here comes from a study of blood T cell repertoires in COVID-19. Germline assignment: CDR1 SGHTA and CDR2 FQGNSA. The CDR3 runs 15 residues. Trimming cost V 2 bases and J 4 bases, with 12 bases left between them. In the authors' methods: Reference gene primers were amplified, and this amplification served to estimate nucleated cell counts. Measured with immunoSEQ multiplex PCR; TCRdb has only the in-frame clones, and not every one. D and trimming were read from the DNA, whereas the V and J calls and clone size are those reported in that table. The sample has 300,000 to 350,000 clones, roughly 90% seen once.

The source is a man aged 25-40 years with COVID-19, enrolled during active disease. Sequencing was carried out using peripheral blood. The rearrangement joins TRBV7-2 to TRBJ1-5; D is possibly TRBD1 (5 bases). DNA of the CDR3: TGTGCCAGCAGCTTAATGTGGTCAGGGAATCAGCCCCAGCATTTT. Amino acid sequence: CASSLMWSGNQPQHF.